This T cell receptor beta chain was retrieved from a study of shared clonotypes between healthy human individuals. There are 14 residues in the CDR3. The trim removed 7 bases at V and 4 bases at J, leaving 5 bases unmatched. CDR1 and CDR2 from the germline V gene are WSHSY and SAAADI. Every subset had its genomic DNA shared out evenly among several immunoSEQ plates. Each PCR replicate run on unsorted PBMC took in 300 ng DNA, approximately 30,000 T cell genomes. TCRdb's copy holds only in-frame clones and misses some; the assay was immunoSEQ multiplex PCR. The sample lists about 460,000 clones, roughly three quarters occurring once.

Sequenced material: PBMCs. This receptor was identified in a woman between 40 and 50 years old in good health. Some clones in this sample may be carry-over from other donors' samples. V usage is TRBV10-2 and J usage is TRBJ2-1; 9 bases align to TRBD1. The CDR3 DNA sequence: TGCGCCAGCACCCCTGACAGGGGGTACAATGAGCAGTTCTTC. Residues: CASTPDRGYNEQFF.